The entry below gives a single T cell receptor beta chain sequence along with its context. This sample was included in a study of cytomegalovirus exposure and HLA in healthy donors. Germline V gene sequence: CDR1 SGHDN, CDR2 FVKESK. V dropped 1 base and J dropped 3 bases, with 13 bases sitting between them. This CDR3 is built from 15 residues. The PCR employed 60 Vbeta primers together with 13 Jbeta primers. In the authors' workflow: The authors later counted around 80 million unique TCR beta chains, some 12 million of them shared. Assay used: immunoSEQ multiplex PCR; TCRdb lists only in-frame clones, some missing. V and J calls and clone size are given by that table; D and trimming were obtained from the DNA. The data show 200,000 to 250,000 clones, around 86% seen once.

The source of this sequence is a woman aged 45-59 years in good health and CMV-seropositive. The rearrangement uses TRBV14 and TRBJ2-7; no reliable D call. Source material: PBMCs. The CDR3 sequence is CASSQGVYSLYEQYF. In nucleotides, the CDR3 is TGTGCCAGCAGCCAAGGGGTCTACAGTCTCTACGAGCAGTACTTC.